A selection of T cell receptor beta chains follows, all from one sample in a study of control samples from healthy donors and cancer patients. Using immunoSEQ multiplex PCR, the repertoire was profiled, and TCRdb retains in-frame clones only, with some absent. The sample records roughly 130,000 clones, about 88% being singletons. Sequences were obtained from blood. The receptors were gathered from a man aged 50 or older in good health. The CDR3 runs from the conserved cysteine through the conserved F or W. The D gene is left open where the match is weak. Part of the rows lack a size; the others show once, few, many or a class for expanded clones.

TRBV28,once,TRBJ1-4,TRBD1,CASSTRQGREKLFF,TGTGCCAGCAGTACCCGACAGGGGCGTGAAAAACTGTTTTTT
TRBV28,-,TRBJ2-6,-,CASSQQGSGANVLTF,TGTGCCAGCAGTCAGCAGGGCTCTGGGGCCAACGTCCTGACTTTC
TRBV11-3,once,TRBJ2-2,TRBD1,CASSSGTGKTGELFF,TGTGCCAGCAGCTCCGGGACAGGGAAGACCGGGGAGCTGTTTTTT
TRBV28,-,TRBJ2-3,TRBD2,CASSPSGLTDTQYF,TGTGCCAGCAGCCCATCGGGACTAACAGATACGCAGTATTTT
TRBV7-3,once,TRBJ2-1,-,CASSPRLGGYYNEQFF,TGTGCCAGCAGCCCCAGACTTGGGGGGTACTACAATGAGCAGTTCTTC
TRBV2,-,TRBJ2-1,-,CASSEDWTASYNEQFF,TGTGCCAGCAGTGAAGACTGGACGGCCTCCTACAATGAGCAGTTCTTC
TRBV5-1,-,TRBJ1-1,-,CASNLGGVNTEAFF,TGCGCCAGCAATCTTGGGGGCGTGAACACTGAAGCTTTCTTT
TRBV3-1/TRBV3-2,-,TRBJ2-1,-,CASSQVGLDYYNEQFF,TGTGCCAGCAGCCAAGTGGGTCTTGACTACTACAATGAGCAGTTCTTC
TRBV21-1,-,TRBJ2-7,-,CASSKPFDRAPYEQYF,TGTGCCAGCAGCAAACCTTTCGACAGGGCACCCTACGAGCAGTACTTC
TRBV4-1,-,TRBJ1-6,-,CASSQAPGIENSPLHF,TGCGCCAGCAGCCAAGCTCCAGGGATCGAGAATTCACCCCTCCACTTT
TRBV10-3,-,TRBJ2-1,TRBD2,CAISESSGTSGGPGQFF,TGTGCCATCAGTGAGTCCTCTGGGACTAGCGGGGGGCCTGGGCAGTTCTTC
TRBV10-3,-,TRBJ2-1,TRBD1,CAIARGQGEQFF,TGTGCCATCGCCAGGGGGCAGGGTGAGCAGTTCTTC
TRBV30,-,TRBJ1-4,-,CAWSALEREKLFF,TGTGCCTGGAGTGCCCTCGAAAGGGAAAAACTGTTTTTT
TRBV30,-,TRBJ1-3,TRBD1,CAWRGQYSSGNTIYF,TGTGCCTGGAGGGGACAGTATAGCTCTGGAAACACCATATATTTT
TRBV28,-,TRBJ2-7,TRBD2,CASSLYPTSGITYEQYF,TGTGCCAGCAGCCTTTACCCCACTAGCGGGATTACCTACGAGCAGTACTTC
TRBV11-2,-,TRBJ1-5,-,CASSFRDGNQPQHF,TGTGCCAGCAGCTTCAGGGATGGCAATCAGCCCCAGCATTTT
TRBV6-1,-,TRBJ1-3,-,CASSDMGGNTIYF,TGTGCCAGCAGTGATATGGGTGGAAACACCATATATTTT
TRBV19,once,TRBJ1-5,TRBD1,CASNPTGMSNQPQHF,TGTGCCAGTAACCCGACAGGGATGAGCAATCAGCCCCAGCATTTT
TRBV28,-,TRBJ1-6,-,CASSYQGTASYNSPLHF,TGTGCCAGCAGTTATCAGGGTACCGCCTCCTATAATTCACCCCTCCACTTT
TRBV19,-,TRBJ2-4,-,CASNREGGGAKNIQYF,TGTGCCAGTAATCGAGAGGGAGGGGGGGCCAAAAACATTCAGTACTTC
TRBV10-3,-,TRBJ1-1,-,CAISLDGKNTEAFF,TGTGCCATCAGCTTAGACGGTAAGAACACTGAAGCTTTCTTT
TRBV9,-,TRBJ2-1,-,CASSVGLATDNEQFF,TGTGCCAGCAGCGTAGGGCTAGCAACGGACAATGAGCAGTTCTTC
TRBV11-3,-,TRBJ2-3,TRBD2,CASSLGLAGGPDTDTQYF,TGTGCCAGCAGCTTAGGACTAGCGGGGGGGCCTGACACAGATACGCAGTATTTT
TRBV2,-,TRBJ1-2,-,CASSFTGDGYTF,TGTGCCAGCAGTTTTACAGGAGATGGCTACACCTTC
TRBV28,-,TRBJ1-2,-,CALGGTNYGYTF,TGTGCCTTGGGAGGAACTAACTATGGCTACACCTTC
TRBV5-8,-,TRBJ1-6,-,CASSLRDNFPNSPLHF,TGTGCCAGCAGCCTAAGGGACAACTTCCCTAATTCACCCCTCCACTTT
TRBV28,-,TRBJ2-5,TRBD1,CASRGTGGEKTQYF,TGTGCCAGCAGGGGGACAGGGGGCGAAAAGACCCAGTACTTC
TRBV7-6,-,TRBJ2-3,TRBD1,CASSLVGGSDTQYF,TGTGCCAGCAGCTTAGTAGGGGGCTCAGATACGCAGTATTTT
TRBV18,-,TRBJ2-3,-,CASSPPTGDTQYF,TGTGCCAGCTCCCCCCCTACGGGAGATACGCAGTATTTT
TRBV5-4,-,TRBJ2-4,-,CASSLVAELAKNIQYF,TGTGCCAGCAGCTTGGTGGCAGAACTAGCCAAAAACATTCAGTACTTC
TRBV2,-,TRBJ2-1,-,CASSQWDGQNEQFF,TGTGCCAGCAGTCAATGGGACGGACAGAATGAGCAGTTCTTC
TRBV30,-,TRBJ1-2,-,CAWGRALANYGYTF,TGTGCCTGGGGCAGGGCCTTAGCTAACTATGGCTACACCTTC
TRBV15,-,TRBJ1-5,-,CATSRNRVNQPQHF,TGTGCCACCAGCAGGAACAGAGTGAATCAGCCCCAGCATTTT
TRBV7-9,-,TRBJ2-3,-,CTSSLVGTDTQYF,TGTACCAGCAGCTTAGTAGGTACAGATACGCAGTATTTT
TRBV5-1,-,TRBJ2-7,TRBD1,CASSLEIGQGAYEQYF,TGCGCCAGCAGCTTGGAAATTGGACAGGGAGCCTACGAGCAGTACTTC
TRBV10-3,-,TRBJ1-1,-,CAITGQSNTEAFF,TGTGCCATCACAGGACAATCGAACACTGAAGCTTTCTTT
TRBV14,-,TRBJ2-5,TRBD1,CASSQETGGPQETQYF,TGTGCCAGCAGCCAAGAGACAGGGGGCCCACAAGAGACCCAGTACTTC
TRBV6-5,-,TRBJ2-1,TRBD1,CASRQGAYNEQFF,TGTGCCAGCCGGCAGGGGGCCTACAATGAGCAGTTCTTC
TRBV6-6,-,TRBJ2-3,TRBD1,CASSRQGWSGTDTQYF,TGTGCCAGCAGTCGACAGGGTTGGTCGGGCACAGATACGCAGTATTTT
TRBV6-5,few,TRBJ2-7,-,CASSQGGQPHYEQYF,TGTGCCAGCAGTCAGGGGGGACAGCCCCATTACGAGCAGTACTTC
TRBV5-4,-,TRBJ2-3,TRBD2,CASSPGTSGFTDTQYF,TGTGCCAGCAGTCCCGGGACTAGCGGGTTCACAGATACGCAGTATTTT
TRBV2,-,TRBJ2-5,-,CASIRGFQETQYF,TGTGCCAGCATCAGGGGATTCCAAGAGACCCAGTACTTC
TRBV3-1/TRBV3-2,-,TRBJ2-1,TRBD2,CASSQGGLPYNEQFF,TGTGCCAGCAGCCAAGGGGGACTACCCTACAATGAGCAGTTCTTC
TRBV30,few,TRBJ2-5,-,CAWSPGQGQETQYF,TGTGCCTGGAGTCCGGGGCAGGGCCAAGAGACCCAGTACTTC
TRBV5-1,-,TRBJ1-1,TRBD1,CASRRDSQNTEAFF,TGCGCCAGCAGACGGGACAGCCAGAACACTGAAGCTTTCTTT
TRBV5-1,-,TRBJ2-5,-,CASKDQETQYF,TGCGCCAGCAAGGACCAAGAGACCCAGTACTTC
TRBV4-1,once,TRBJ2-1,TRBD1,CASSPRDRGLYNEQFF,TGCGCCAGCAGCCCCCGGGACAGGGGGCTTTACAATGAGCAGTTCTTC
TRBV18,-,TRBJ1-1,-,CASSPPGLTEAFF,TGTGCCAGCTCACCACCGGGGCTGACTGAAGCTTTCTTT
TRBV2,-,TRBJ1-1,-,CASTERLGAEAFF,TGTGCCAGCACCGAAAGGTTAGGGGCTGAAGCTTTCTTT
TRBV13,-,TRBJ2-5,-,CASSLGGARKTQYF,TGTGCCAGCAGCTTAGGGGGGGCAAGAAAGACCCAGTACTTC
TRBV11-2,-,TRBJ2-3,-,CASSLTRTVTDTQYF,TGTGCCAGCAGCCTCACCCGGACTGTCACAGATACGCAGTATTTT
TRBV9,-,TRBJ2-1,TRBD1,CASSVAPGTGVDEQFF,TGTGCCAGCAGCGTTGCCCCCGGGACAGGGGTCGATGAGCAGTTCTTC
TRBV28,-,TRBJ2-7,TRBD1,CASSSGTGLYEQYF,TGTGCCAGCAGTTCCGGGACAGGGCTCTACGAGCAGTACTTC
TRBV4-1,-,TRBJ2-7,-,CASSQADGGRYEQYF,TGCGCCAGCAGCCAAGCGGACGGGGGCCGCTACGAGCAGTACTTC
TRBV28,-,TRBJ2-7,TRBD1,CASSLAAGGYYEQYF,TGTGCCAGCAGTTTAGCGGCAGGGGGATACTACGAGCAGTACTTC